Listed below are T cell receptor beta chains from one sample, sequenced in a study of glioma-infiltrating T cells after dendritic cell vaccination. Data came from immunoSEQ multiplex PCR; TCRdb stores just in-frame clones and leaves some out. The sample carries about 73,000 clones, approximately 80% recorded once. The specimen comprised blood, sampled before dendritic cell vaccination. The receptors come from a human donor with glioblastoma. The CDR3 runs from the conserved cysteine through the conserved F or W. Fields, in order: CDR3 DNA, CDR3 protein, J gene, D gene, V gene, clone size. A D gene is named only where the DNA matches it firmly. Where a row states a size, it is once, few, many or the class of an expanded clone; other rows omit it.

TGTGCCAGCAGTACGGACAGGGACCGCACAGATACGCAGTATTTT CASSTDRDRTDTQYF TRBJ2-3 TRBD1 TRBV2 -
TGTGCCAGCAGCCCGACAGGGTTGGCCTATGGCTACACCTTC CASSPTGLAYGYTF TRBJ1-2 TRBD1 TRBV5-6 -
TGTGCCAGCAGTTTAGAGCACAGGGGGCTGAGCACTGAAGCTTTCTTT CASSLEHRGLSTEAFF TRBJ1-1 TRBD1 TRBV28 -
TGTGCCAGCAGGCCCAGGAGCGGGGGGGCCTACGAGCAGTACTTC CASRPRSGGAYEQYF TRBJ2-7 TRBD2 TRBV2 -
TGTGCCAGCAGCTTAGTGCTGGGACTTTCCTACAATGAGCAGTTCTTC CASSLVLGLSYNEQFF TRBJ2-1 - TRBV7-9 -
TGTGCCAGCCGAGCGGGGACAAGCTCTGGAAACACCATATATTTT CASRAGTSSGNTIYF TRBJ1-3 - TRBV6-6 once
TGTGCCAGCACCCAACATGGTGAGCAGTTCTTC CASTQHGEQFF TRBJ2-1 - TRBV27 -
TGTGCCAGCAGTCCAGGACAGGGGGCATTTTATGCTTTCTTT CASSPGQGAFYAFF TRBJ1-1 TRBD1 TRBV6-5 -
TGTGCCAGTAGTATGGGACAGGGGGCTGGAAACACCATATATTTT CASSMGQGAGNTIYF TRBJ1-3 TRBD1 TRBV19 -
TGTGCCACTGAAACCAGGGTAGGTCAGCCCCAGCATTTT CATETRVGQPQHF TRBJ1-5 - TRBV19 -
TGTGCCAGCAGTCACAGTCTGGATACGCAGTATTTT CASSHSLDTQYF TRBJ2-3 - TRBV25-1 -
TGTGCCAGCAGAGGACTAGTCGACATTCAGTACTTC CASRGLVDIQYF TRBJ2-4 TRBD2 TRBV2 -
TGTGCCGTTGCGGGACAGACGAACACTGAAGCTTTCTTT CAVAGQTNTEAFF TRBJ1-1 TRBD1 TRBV10-3 -
TGTGCCAGCAGCTCCGGGACTAGCGGGCACAATGAGCAGTTCTTC CASSSGTSGHNEQFF TRBJ2-1 TRBD2 TRBV6-5 -
TGTGCCAGCAGCTCCCTGCGGAGAGGGCTCAATGAAAAACTGTTTTTT CASSSLRRGLNEKLFF TRBJ1-4 - TRBV11-2 -
TGTGCCAGCTCACCCAGGGACAGGGGGGACACTGAAGCTTTCTTT CASSPRDRGDTEAFF TRBJ1-1 TRBD1 TRBV18 -
TGTGCCAGCTCTCCGGACAGGGCCACTGAAGCTTTCTTT CASSPDRATEAFF TRBJ1-1 TRBD1 TRBV18 -
TGTGCCAGCTCACCAGGGGCCGGGGGGCAGCCCCAGCATTTT CASSPGAGGQPQHF TRBJ1-5 - TRBV18 -
TGTGCCAGCAGTGAGGGTGGGGGCGCGCTGTATGAAAAACTGTTTTTT CASSEGGGALYEKLFF TRBJ1-4 - TRBV2 -
TGTGCCAGTAGTCCCCTGACAGGGGGAAATGATCAGCCCCAGCATTTT CASSPLTGGNDQPQHF TRBJ1-5 TRBD1 TRBV19 few
TGTGCCAGCAGCCGCCGCCAGGCCCCGATTCACACCGGGGAGCTGTTTTTT CASSRRQAPIHTGELFF TRBJ2-2 - TRBV7-9 -
TGTGCCAGTAGCAACGACAGGGGGCGCGATGGCTACACCTTC CASSNDRGRDGYTF TRBJ1-2 TRBD1 TRBV19 -
TGTGCCAGCAGTCTCCGCGGGGACTCCTACAATGAGCAGTTCTTC CASSLRGDSYNEQFF TRBJ2-1 - TRBV6-4 -
TGTGCCAGCAACCTAAGGAGGGGCGAGCAGCCCCAGCATTTT CASNLRRGEQPQHF TRBJ1-5 - TRBV6-5 -
TGTGCCAGCAGCTTGGGCGGGGGGGCCTCTGGGGCCAACGTCCTGACTTTC CASSLGGGASGANVLTF TRBJ2-6 TRBD2 TRBV7-2 -
TGCGCCAGCAGCTTGGTTGCGGGAAATCACAATGAGCAGTTCTTC CASSLVAGNHNEQFF TRBJ2-1 - TRBV5-1 -
TGTGCCAGCACCCTCGGGGGGGGGAACACTGAAGCTTTCTTT CASTLGGGNTEAFF TRBJ1-1 - TRBV9 -
TGCGCCAGCAGCCGGGACAGTTCAGAGACCCAGTACTTC CASSRDSSETQYF TRBJ2-5 TRBD1 TRBV5-1 -
TGCGCCAGCAGCTCACTCATCGGGAGACCGCAAGAGTCCCAGTACTTC CASSSLIGRPQESQYF TRBJ2-5 - TRBV5-1 -
TGTGCCAGCAGCTCGAGACTAGCGGGGGGCTACACAGATACGCAGTATTTT CASSSRLAGGYTDTQYF TRBJ2-3 TRBD2 TRBV7-2 -
TGTGCCAGCAGCTTTCGAACAGGGGGAGGCGAGCAGTACTTC CASSFRTGGGEQYF TRBJ2-7 TRBD1 TRBV7-9 -
TGTGCCAGTACCCCGGGACTAGCGGGAGGAGTGGACACCGGGGAGCTGTTTTTT CASTPGLAGGVDTGELFF TRBJ2-2 TRBD2 TRBV19 once
TGTGCCAGCAGCCCATACAGGGGTCGCGACTATGGCTACACCTTC CASSPYRGRDYGYTF TRBJ1-2 TRBD1 TRBV14 -
TGTGCCAGCAGCTTACGGGGGAGTATCCCCTACAATGAGCAGTTCTTC CASSLRGSIPYNEQFF TRBJ2-1 - TRBV7-2 -
TGCGCCAGCAGCTTCGGGACTAGCATCAACACCGGGGAGCTGTTTTTT CASSFGTSINTGELFF TRBJ2-2 TRBD2 TRBV5-1 -
TGCGCCAGCAGCTCTCCTGCAGGGGATTATGGCTACACCTTC CASSSPAGDYGYTF TRBJ1-2 - TRBV5-1 -
TGTGCCAGCAGCGCCAAGGCTAGCGGGTCCACAGATACGCAGTATTTT CASSAKASGSTDTQYF TRBJ2-3 TRBD2 TRBV5-4 -
TGCGCCAGCAGTGAGCTGGGACAGGGGTACAATGAGCAGTTCTTC CASSELGQGYNEQFF TRBJ2-1 TRBD1 TRBV5-1 once
TGTGCCAGTAGGACTAAGGGAGGGGAAAACTATGGCTACACCTTC CASRTKGGENYGYTF TRBJ1-2 - TRBV19 -
TGTGCCAGCAGCTTAGGAGGCCAGCCCCAGCATTTT CASSLGGQPQHF TRBJ1-5 - TRBV7-9 -
TGCAGCGTTGTTCAGGACATGAACACTGAAGCTTTCTTT CSVVQDMNTEAFF TRBJ1-1 - TRBV29-1 -
TGTGCCAGCAGTCTAGGGGATAGCAATCAGCCCCAGCATTTT CASSLGDSNQPQHF TRBJ1-5 - TRBV27 few
TGTGCCAGCAGCTCAGGGACAGGTTATCAGCCCCAGCATTTT CASSSGTGYQPQHF TRBJ1-5 TRBD1 TRBV7-9 -
TGTGCCAGCAGCTTAGGGGGGGACACTGAAGCTTTCTTT CASSLGGDTEAFF TRBJ1-1 - TRBV5-6 -
TGTGCCTCCAATATCGCGAAGCGGGGAGGTGGAGAGACCCAGTACTTC CASNIAKRGGGETQYF TRBJ2-5 TRBD2 TRBV11-2 -
TGTGCCAGCCTTAGAGATAGCGGGAGCGGGACAGATACGCAGTATTTT CASLRDSGSGTDTQYF TRBJ2-3 TRBD2 TRBV19 -
TGTGCCAGCAGCCCTGGGGTCGGAGGGCGCAGCTACGAGCAGTACTTC CASSPGVGGRSYEQYF TRBJ2-7 - TRBV5-6 -
TGTGCCAGCAGCAACGACAGGGGTAGCAATCAGCCCCAGCATTTT CASSNDRGSNQPQHF TRBJ1-5 TRBD1 TRBV11-2 -
TGTGCCATCAGTGTGAACAGTCTGGCCAACAATCAGCCCCAGCATTTT CAISVNSLANNQPQHF TRBJ1-5 - TRBV10-3 -
TGTGCCAGCAGCTTAGTGGAGGGTGAAAAACTGTTTTTT CASSLVEGEKLFF TRBJ1-4 - TRBV7-9 -
TGTGCCACCAGCAGAGATCTGGTGGCTGAAAAACTGTTTTTT CATSRDLVAEKLFF TRBJ1-4 - TRBV15 -
TGTGCCTGGAGTGTACAGGGTCGCACCGGGGAGCTGTTTTTT CAWSVQGRTGELFF TRBJ2-2 - TRBV30 -
TGTGCCAGCATCCCGACAGGTAGCACACACAATGAGCAGTTCTTC CASIPTGSTHNEQFF TRBJ2-1 - TRBV6-6 -
TGTGCCAGCAGCCCCCGGGACAGGGTTCCTGAAGCTTTCTTT CASSPRDRVPEAFF TRBJ1-1 - TRBV21-1 few
TGTGCCAGCAGCGTAACCGGGACAGAAGAGACCCAGTACTTC CASSVTGTEETQYF TRBJ2-5 TRBD1 TRBV7-9 -
TGTGCCAGCTCAGCGGACAGGCGCAGGGAGGGCTACACCTTC CASSADRRREGYTF TRBJ1-2 TRBD1 TRBV18 -
TGTGCCAGCAGCTTAGATGGAGGCGTAAGCACAGATACGCAGTATTTT CASSLDGGVSTDTQYF TRBJ2-3 - TRBV7-9 -
TGTGCCAGCAGGGGGACTAGCGGGAGAAGAACAGATACGCAGTATTTT CASRGTSGRRTDTQYF TRBJ2-3 TRBD2 TRBV6-6 -
TGTGCCAGCAGCTTAAGTCGGGACAGGGGTATCGGTACGCAGTATTTT CASSLSRDRGIGTQYF TRBJ2-3 TRBD1 TRBV7-2 -